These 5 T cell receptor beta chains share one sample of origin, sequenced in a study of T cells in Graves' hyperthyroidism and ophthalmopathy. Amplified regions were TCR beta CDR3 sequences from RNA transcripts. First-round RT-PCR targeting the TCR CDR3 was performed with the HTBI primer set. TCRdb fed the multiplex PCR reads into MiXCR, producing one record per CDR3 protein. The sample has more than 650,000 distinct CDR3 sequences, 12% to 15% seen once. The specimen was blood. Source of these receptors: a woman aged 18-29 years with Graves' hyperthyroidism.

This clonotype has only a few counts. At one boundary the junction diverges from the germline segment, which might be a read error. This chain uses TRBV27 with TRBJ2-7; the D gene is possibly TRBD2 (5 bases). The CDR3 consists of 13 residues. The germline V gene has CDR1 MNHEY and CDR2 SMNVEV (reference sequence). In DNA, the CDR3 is TGTGTCAGCAGTTATGCTAGCAGCTACGAGCAGTACTTC. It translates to CVSSYASSYEQYF.

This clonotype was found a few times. The CDR3 DNA reads as TGTGCCAGCAGCCGGCCCGGCGGGAGGCTAAGAAATGAGCAGTTCTTC. It codes for CASSRPGGRLRNEQFF. The chain links TRBV12-3 or TRBV12-4 to TRBJ2-1; the match to TRBD2 covers 8 bases. After removal of 6 bases from V and 7 bases from J, the junction contained 14 bases not matched to a gene. The CDR3 loop spans 16 amino acids.

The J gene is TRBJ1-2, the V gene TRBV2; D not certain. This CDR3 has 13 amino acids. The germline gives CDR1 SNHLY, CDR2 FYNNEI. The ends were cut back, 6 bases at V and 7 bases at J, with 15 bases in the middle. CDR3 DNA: TGTGCCAGCAGCGACTTTAGCACCGGTGGCTACACCTTC. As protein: CASSDFSTGGYTF.

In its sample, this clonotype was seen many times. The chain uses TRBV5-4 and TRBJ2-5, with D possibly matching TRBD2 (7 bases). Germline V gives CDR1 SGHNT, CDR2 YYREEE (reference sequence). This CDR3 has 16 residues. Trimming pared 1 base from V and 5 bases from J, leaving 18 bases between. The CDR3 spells CASSLRGGGRFETQYF. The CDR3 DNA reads TGTGCCAGCAGCTTGAGGGGGGGGGGTCGTTTTGAGACCCAGTACTTC. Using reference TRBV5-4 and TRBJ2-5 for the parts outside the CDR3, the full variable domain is ETGVTQSPTHLIKTRGQQVTLRCSSQSGHNTVSWYQQALGQGPQFIFQYYREEENGRGNFPPRFSGLQFPNYSSELNVNALELDDSALYLCASSLRGGGRFETQYFGPGTRLLVL.

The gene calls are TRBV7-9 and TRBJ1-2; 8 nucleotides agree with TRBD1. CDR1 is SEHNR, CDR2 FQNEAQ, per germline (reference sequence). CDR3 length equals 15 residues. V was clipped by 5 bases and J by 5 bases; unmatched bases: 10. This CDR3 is CASSQGADNLYGYTF. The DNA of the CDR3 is TGTGCCAGCAGCCAGGGGGCAGACAACCTTTATGGCTACACCTTC.